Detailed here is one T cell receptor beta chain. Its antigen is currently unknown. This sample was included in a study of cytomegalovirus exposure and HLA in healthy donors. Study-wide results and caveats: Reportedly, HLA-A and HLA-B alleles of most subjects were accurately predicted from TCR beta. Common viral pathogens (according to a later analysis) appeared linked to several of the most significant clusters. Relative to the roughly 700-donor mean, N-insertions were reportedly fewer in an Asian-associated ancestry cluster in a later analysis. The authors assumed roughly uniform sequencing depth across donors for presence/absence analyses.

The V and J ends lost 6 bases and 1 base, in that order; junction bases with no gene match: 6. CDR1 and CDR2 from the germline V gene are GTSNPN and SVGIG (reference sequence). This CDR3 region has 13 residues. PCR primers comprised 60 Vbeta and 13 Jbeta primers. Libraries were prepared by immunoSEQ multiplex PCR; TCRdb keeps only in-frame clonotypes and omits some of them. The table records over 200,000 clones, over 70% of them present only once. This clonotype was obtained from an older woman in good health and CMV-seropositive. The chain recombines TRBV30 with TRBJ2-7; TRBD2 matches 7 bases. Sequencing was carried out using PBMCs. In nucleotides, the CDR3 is TGTGCCTGCCCCGGGGAGGGATCCTACGAGCAGTACTTC. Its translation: CACPGEGSYEQYF. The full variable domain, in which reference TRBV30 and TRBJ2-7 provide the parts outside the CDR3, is SQTIHQWPATLVQPVGSPLSLECTVEGTSNPNLYWYRQAAGRGLQLLFYSVGIGQISSEVPQNLSASRPQDRQFILSSKKLLLSDSGFYLCACPGEGSYEQYFGPGTRLTVT.